Described below is a single TCR beta chain sequence and its context. As handled by the study authors: Estimated nucleated cell counts came from reference gene primer amplification. Sequencing used immunoSEQ multiplex PCR; TCRdb keeps in-frame clones, though not all of them. Clone size and the V and J calls come from that table; the DNA yielded D and trimming. The sample holds about 180,000 clones, 80% to 90% seen once. These data originate in a study of blood T cell repertoires in COVID-19. The wider study: Italy, Spain and the United States were the sources of the convalescent and acute COVID-19 samples. Sources were T cells, B-cell-depleted T cells, or PBMCs; the material itself was cDNA or gDNA.

This CDR3 contains 15 residues. The V and J ends lost 9 bases and 0 bases, in that order; junction bases with no gene match: 5. Per germline, CDR1 LNHDA and CDR2 SQIVND (reference sequence). The sample comprised peripheral blood. V is TRBV19 and J is TRBJ2-2, with 9 bases aligning to TRBD1. This sequence was found in a man aged 50 to 60 with active or convalescent COVID-19. CDR3 sequence: CASTRDRANTGELFF. The CDR3 bases are TGTGCCAGCACGCGGGACAGGGCGAACACCGGGGAGCTGTTTTTT.